The sequence of this T cell receptor (beta chain) was determined in a study of blood T cells in healthy people across ages. This CDR3 contains 12 residues. V was shortened by 11 bases and J by 8 bases, with 15 bases between the two germline ends. The extraction recovered at least 5 micrograms of total RNA per sample. A second PCR of about 7 to 12 cycles used a sample-barcoded 5' primer and a J-beta primer mix. TCRdb processed the 5' RACE reads anew with MiXCR; each CDR3 protein has one entry. The data show some 760,000 distinct CDR3 sequences, more than 20% seen once. This clonotype was observed a handful of times. These sequences were also reported in another study, on T cells of mothers and their children. From that paper: All donors were healthy and Caucasian; they were a few mothers and their six children. Sample barcodes plus 2-4 random nucleotides came from the M1S primer.

The chain links TRBV12-3 or TRBV12-4 to TRBJ2-2; a possible D gene is TRBD2 (5 bases). Sequencing input: blood. The receptor was derived from a boy between 10 and 17 years old in good health. CDR3 coding DNA: TGTGCCGGCGACACGGGGTCTGGGGAGCTGTTTTTT. Amino acid sequence: CAGDTGSGELFF.